This T cell receptor (beta chain) was obtained from a study of response to subunit inactivated influenza vaccine. Germline V gene data show CDR1 as MRHNA and CDR2 as SNTAGT. V gave up 2 bases and J gave up 0 bases, with 6 bases separating them. The CDR3 contains 14 residues. TCRdb used MiXCR to reprocess the RT-PCR reads, holding one entry per CDR3 protein. The sample lists approximately 530,000 distinct CDR3 sequences, approximately 6.9% occurring once. The chain employs TRBV6-4 and TRBJ2-3; D unclear. This sequence was found in a man between 50 and 69 years old who received an inactivated influenza vaccine. The material was PBMCs from blood, obtained less than 30 months after vaccination. The CDR3 reads CASSDGSSTDTQYF. For the CDR3, the DNA is TGTGCCAGCAGTGACGGGTCGAGCACAGATACGCAGTATTTT.